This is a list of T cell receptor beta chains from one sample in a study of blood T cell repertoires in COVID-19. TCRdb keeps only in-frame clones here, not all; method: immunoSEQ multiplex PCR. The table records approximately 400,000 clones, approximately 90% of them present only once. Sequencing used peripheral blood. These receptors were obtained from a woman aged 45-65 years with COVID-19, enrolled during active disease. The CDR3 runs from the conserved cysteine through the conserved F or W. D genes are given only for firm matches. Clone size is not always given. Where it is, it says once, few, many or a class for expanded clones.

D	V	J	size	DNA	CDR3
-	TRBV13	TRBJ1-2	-	TGTGCCAGCAGCTTAATCAGGGGCTATGGCTACACCTTC	CASSLIRGYGYTF
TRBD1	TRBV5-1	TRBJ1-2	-	TGCGCCAGCAGCCCAAGGACAGGGTCGATCGCTTCCAACTATGGCTACACCTTC	CASSPRTGSIASNYGYTF
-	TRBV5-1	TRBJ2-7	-	TGCGCCAGCAGCTTGGCCTTCGGTGCAGGGACCTACGAGCAGTACTTC	CASSLAFGAGTYEQYF
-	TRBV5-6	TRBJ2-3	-	TGTGCCAGCAGCTCGGGGTCCTACCCCACAGATACGCAGTATTTT	CASSSGSYPTDTQYF
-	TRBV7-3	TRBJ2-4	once	TGTGCCAGCAGCCGCACGCGGGGTGAGGCAGATAAAAACATTCAGTACTTC	CASSRTRGEADKNIQYF
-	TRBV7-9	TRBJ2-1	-	TGTGCCAGCGCGGGGAGCTCCTACAATGAGCAGTTCTTC	CASAGSSYNEQFF
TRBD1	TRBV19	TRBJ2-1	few	TGTGCCAGTAGATTGACAGGGGGCTCCTACAATGAGCAGTTCTTC	CASRLTGGSYNEQFF
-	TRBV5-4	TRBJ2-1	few	TGTGCCAGCAGCTATTCGGCAGGAGCGGGTGAGCAGTTCTTC	CASSYSAGAGEQFF
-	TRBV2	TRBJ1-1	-	TGTGCCAGCAGTGATCTTGAAGCTTTCTTT	CASSDLEAFF
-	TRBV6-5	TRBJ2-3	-	TGTGCCAGCAGTTACTCGCGGGTCACAGATACGCAGTATTTT	CASSYSRVTDTQYF
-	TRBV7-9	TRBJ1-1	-	TGTGCCAGCAGCTTGCAGGGCCGGCGGGGCACTGAAGCTTTCTTT	CASSLQGRRGTEAFF
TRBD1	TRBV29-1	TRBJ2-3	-	TGCAGCGTGGACAGGCTCACAGATACGCAGTATTTT	CSVDRLTDTQYF
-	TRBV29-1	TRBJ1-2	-	TGCAGCGTTGTAGGGTACAGGGATAGCTATGGCTACACCTTC	CSVVGYRDSYGYTF
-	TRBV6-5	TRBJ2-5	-	TGTGCCAGCAGGAAGACTCGGAGAGAGACCCAGTACTTC	CASRKTRRETQYF
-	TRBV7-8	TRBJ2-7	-	TGTGCCAGCAGCTCTAGACAGGAGAGCTACGAGCAGTACTTC	CASSSRQESYEQYF
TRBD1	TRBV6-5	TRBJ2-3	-	TGTGCCAGCAGGCCCGGGACAGGGGGACCAGATACGCAGTATTTT	CASRPGTGGPDTQYF
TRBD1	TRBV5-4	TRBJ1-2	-	TGTGCCAGCAGCATTGGGACAGGGGTGGGCGGCTACACCTTC	CASSIGTGVGGYTF
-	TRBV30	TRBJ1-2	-	TGTGCCTCTAACAGGGACTATGGCTACACCTTC	CASNRDYGYTF
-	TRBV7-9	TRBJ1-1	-	TGTGCCAGCAGCTTGGCAGGGTCCCTGGCAGCTTTCTTT	CASSLAGSLAAFF
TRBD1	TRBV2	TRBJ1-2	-	TGTGCCAGCACAAGAGCCTTAGGACAGGGGGGTAACTATGGCTACACCTTC	CASTRALGQGGNYGYTF
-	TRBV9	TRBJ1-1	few	TGTGCCAGCAGCGCCAGGGGTGGTGGCGAAGCTTTCTTT	CASSARGGGEAFF
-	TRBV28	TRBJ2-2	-	TGTGCCAGCGGACCGGGGGCGAACACCGGGGAGCTGTTTTTT	CASGPGANTGELFF
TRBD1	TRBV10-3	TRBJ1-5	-	TGTGCCATCAGTGAGTCGCAGGACAGGTATCAGCCCCAGCATTTT	CAISESQDRYQPQHF
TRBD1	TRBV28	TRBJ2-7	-	TGTGCCAGCAGGTTTACTTTACAGGGGACAAACGAGCAGTACTTC	CASRFTLQGTNEQYF
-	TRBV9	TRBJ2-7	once	TGTGCCAGCAGCCCCACGGTAGGGGTCAACGAGCAGTACTTC	CASSPTVGVNEQYF
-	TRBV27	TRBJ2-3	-	TGTGCCAGCAGTTTACGGCGGGGCTCACAGGATACGCAGTATTTT	CASSLRRGSQDTQYF
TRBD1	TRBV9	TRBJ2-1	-	TGTGCCAGCAGCGTAGGGGTGAGGACAGGGTCCTACAATGAGCAGTTCTTC	CASSVGVRTGSYNEQFF
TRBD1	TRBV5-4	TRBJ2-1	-	TGTGCCAGCAGCGCCGGGACAGGGAAGGTCAATGAGCAGTTCTTC	CASSAGTGKVNEQFF
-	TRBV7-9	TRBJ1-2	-	TGTGCCAGCAGCTTAACAGGCCCGGTCGGCTACACCTTC	CASSLTGPVGYTF
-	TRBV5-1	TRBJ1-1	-	TGCGCCAGCAGCTTGGTGGCGAACACTGAAGCTTTCTTT	CASSLVANTEAFF
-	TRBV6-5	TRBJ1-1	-	TGTGCCCGCGGGGGGAACACTGAAGCTTTCTTT	CARGGNTEAFF
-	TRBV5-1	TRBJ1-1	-	TGCGCCAGCAGCTTGGCGGAGGGAGACACTGAAGCTTTCTTT	CASSLAEGDTEAFF
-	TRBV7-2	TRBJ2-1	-	TGTGCCAGCAGCTTAGACTACGGAAATGAGCAGTTCTTC	CASSLDYGNEQFF
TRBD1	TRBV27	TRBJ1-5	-	TGTGCCAGCAGTGACAGGGGTGGCAATCAGCCCCAGCATTTT	CASSDRGGNQPQHF
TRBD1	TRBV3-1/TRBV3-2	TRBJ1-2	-	TGTGCCAGCAGCCAAGGGGCAGGGGGAAATGGCTACACCTTC	CASSQGAGGNGYTF
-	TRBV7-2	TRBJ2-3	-	TGTGCCAGCAGCCACCCCCGGGGGAGCACAGATACGCAGTATTTT	CASSHPRGSTDTQYF
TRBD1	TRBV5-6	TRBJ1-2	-	TGTGCCAGCGGACAGGGATTTGCTAACTATGGCTACACCTTC	CASGQGFANYGYTF
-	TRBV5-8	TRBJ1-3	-	TGTGCCAGCAACCCTGGGAGCTCTGGAAACACCATATATTTT	CASNPGSSGNTIYF
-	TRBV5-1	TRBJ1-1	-	TGCGCCAGCAGCTTGGAGGGGGGGACTGAAGCTTTCTTT	CASSLEGGTEAFF
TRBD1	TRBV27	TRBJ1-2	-	TGTGCCAGCAGTGGGACAGGGAATAGCTATGGCTACACCTTC	CASSGTGNSYGYTF
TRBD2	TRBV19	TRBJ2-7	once	TGTGCCAGTAGTAGGGAGGGCGAGCAGTACTTC	CASSREGEQYF
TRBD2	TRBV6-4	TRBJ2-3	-	TGTGCCAGCAGTGTAGCGGGGACAAGCACAGATACGCAGTATTTT	CASSVAGTSTDTQYF
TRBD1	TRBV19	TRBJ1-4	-	TGTGCCAGTAGTGTGGGACAGGTGGGGAAACTGTTTTTT	CASSVGQVGKLFF
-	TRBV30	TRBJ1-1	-	TGTGCCTGGAATCCCCTGGGGGGGGGTGAAGCTTTCTTT	CAWNPLGGGEAFF
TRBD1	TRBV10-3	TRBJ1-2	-	TGTGCCATCAGGACCGGGACAGGGGCCAACTATGGCTACACCTTC	CAIRTGTGANYGYTF
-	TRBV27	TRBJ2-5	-	TGTGCCAGCAGACTCCGAGGGACACTGTACCAAGAGACCCAGTACTTC	CASRLRGTLYQETQYF
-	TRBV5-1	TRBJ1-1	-	TGCGCCAGCAGCTTGGGGGGCCGGGCCACTGAAGCTTTCTTT	CASSLGGRATEAFF
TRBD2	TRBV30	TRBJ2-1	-	TGTGCCTGGAGTGGCCGGGGGGGCAACAATGAGCAGTTCTTC	CAWSGRGGNNEQFF
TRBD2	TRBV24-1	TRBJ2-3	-	TGTGCCACCAGTGATGCTCTAGCGGGGGGTATAGCAGATACGCAGTATTTT	CATSDALAGGIADTQYF
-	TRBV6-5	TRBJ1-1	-	TGTGCCAGCAGTTACACAGGATACACTGAAGCTTTCTTT	CASSYTGYTEAFF